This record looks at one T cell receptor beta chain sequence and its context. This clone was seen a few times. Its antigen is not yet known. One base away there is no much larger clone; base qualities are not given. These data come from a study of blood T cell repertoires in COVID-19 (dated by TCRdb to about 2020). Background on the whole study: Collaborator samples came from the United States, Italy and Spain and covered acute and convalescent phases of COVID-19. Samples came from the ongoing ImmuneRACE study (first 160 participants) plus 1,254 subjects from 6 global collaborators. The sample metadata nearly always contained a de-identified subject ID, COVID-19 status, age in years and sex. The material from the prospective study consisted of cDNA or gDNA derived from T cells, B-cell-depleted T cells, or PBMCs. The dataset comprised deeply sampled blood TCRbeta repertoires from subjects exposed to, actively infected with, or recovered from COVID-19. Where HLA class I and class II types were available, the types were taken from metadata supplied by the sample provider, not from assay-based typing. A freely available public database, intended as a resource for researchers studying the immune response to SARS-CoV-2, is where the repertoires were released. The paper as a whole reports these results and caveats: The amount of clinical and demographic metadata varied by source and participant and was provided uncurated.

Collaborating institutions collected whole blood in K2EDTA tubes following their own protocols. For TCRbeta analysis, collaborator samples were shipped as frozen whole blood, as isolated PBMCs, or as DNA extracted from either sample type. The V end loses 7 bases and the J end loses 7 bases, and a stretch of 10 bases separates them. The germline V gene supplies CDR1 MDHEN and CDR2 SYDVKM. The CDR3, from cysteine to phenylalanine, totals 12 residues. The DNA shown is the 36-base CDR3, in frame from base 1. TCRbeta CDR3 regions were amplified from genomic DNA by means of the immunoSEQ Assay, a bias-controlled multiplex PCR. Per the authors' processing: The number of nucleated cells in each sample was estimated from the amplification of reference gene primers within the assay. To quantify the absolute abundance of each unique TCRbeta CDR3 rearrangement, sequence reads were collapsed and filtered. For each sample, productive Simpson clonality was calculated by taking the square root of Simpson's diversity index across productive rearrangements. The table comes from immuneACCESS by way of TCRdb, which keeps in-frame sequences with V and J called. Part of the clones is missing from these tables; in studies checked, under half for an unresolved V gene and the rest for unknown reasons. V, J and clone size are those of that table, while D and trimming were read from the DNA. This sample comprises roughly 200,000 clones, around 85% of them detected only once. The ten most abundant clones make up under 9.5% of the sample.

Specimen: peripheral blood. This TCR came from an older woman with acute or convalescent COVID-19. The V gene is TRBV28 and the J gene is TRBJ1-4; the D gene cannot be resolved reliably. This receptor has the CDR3 CASNAGFEKLFF. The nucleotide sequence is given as TGTGCCAGCAACGCGGGGTTTGAAAAACTGTTTTTT.